A single sample is the source of the 29 T cell receptor beta chains below, sequenced in a study of blood T cells in healthy people across ages. For the second PCR, which ran for roughly 7 to 11 cycles, a sample-barcoded 5' primer and a J-beta primer mix were used. MiXCR was run by TCRdb on the 5' RACE reads, yielding one entry per CDR3 protein. This table has about 540,000 distinct CDR3 sequences, approximately 25% appearing once. Separately, the same data were catalogued under a study of T cells of mothers and their children.

Sequenced material: blood. Receptors originate from a boy younger than 18 in good health.

The V call is TRBV28, the J call TRBJ2-1; D might be TRBD1 (5 bases). Trimming removed 2 bases at V and 0 bases at J, with 8 bases between. CDR3 length: 15 amino acids. Germline CDR1 reads MDHEN; CDR2 reads SYDVKM. The DNA of the CDR3 is TGTGCCAGCAGTTTAGGACACCGCTCCTACAATGAGCAGTTCTTC. Its translation: CASSLGHRSYNEQFF.

The V and J genes are TRBV5-1 and TRBJ1-1; TRBD1 matches at 7 bases. Germline V gene sequence: CDR1 SGHRS, CDR2 YFSETQ. The CDR3 consists of 15 residues. The V gene end was trimmed by 3 bases and the J gene end by 1 base; junction bases not matched to a gene: 6. In nucleotides, the CDR3 is TGCGCCAGCAGCTCCCTGGGACAGACGAACACTGAAGCTTTCTTT. Its translation: CASSSLGQTNTEAFF.

The chain combines TRBV6-2 or TRBV6-3 with TRBJ2-7, with 7 bases that match TRBD1. Trimming cost V 5 bases and J 0 bases; bases outside gene matches: 13. Germline loops: CDR1 MNHEY, CDR2 SVGEGT. This CDR3 contains 17 residues. CDR3 loop: CASSNGCCGTASYEQYF. The CDR3 coding sequence is TGTGCCAGCAGTAACGGGTGTTGTGGGACAGCCTCCTACGAGCAGTACTTC.

This clonotype came up many times. The J gene is TRBJ2-7, the V gene TRBV6-6; D possibly corresponds to TRBD1 (6 bases). The germline CDR1 and CDR2 sequences are MNHNY and SVGAGI (reference sequence). V was shortened by 0 bases and J by 0 bases, with 12 bases between the two germline ends. This CDR3 comprises 16 residues. The CDR3 protein is CASSYSLTGNSYEQYF. The CDR3 region has the DNA TGTGCCAGCAGTTACTCCCTAACAGGGAACTCCTACGAGCAGTACTTC.

The genes are TRBV29-1 and TRBJ1-5; D not resolved. The V end lost 4 bases, the J end lost 0 bases, and 10 bases lay between the germline ends. Germline V lookup: CDR1 SQVTM, CDR2 ANQGSEA. CDR3 length: 14 amino acids. DNA of the CDR3: TGCAGCGTTGGGGCAGGCTATAGCAATCAGCCCCAGCATTTT. It specifies CSVGAGYSNQPQHF.

The chain uses TRBV18 and TRBJ1-2; D remains ambiguous. CDR1 and CDR2 from the germline V gene are KGHSH and LQKENI. The CDR3 covers 14 residues. V was cut by 0 bases and J by 10 bases, with 15 bases left in between. CDR3 DNA: TGTGCCAGCTCACCACCGTTGGGGTTAGTTGACTACACCTTC. This gives the protein CASSPPLGLVDYTF.

This rearrangement joins TRBV18 to TRBJ2-5; 8 bases map to TRBD2. Germline lookup yields CDR1 KGHSH and CDR2 LQKENI. The CDR3 totals 17 residues. The V and J ends lost 3 bases and 7 bases, in that order; junction bases with no gene match: 16. CDR3 sequence: CASSPEVKGTRNGTQYF. The CDR3 DNA is TGTGCCAGCTCACCGGAGGTCAAAGGGACTAGGAACGGGACCCAGTACTTC.

A remark on this clonotype: Given a much more abundant clone one base away, this may be a read error. V and J are TRBV7-2 and TRBJ2-5, with a possible D match to TRBD2 (6 bases). V gave up 8 bases and J gave up 1 base, with 11 bases separating them. The CDR3 runs 13 residues. Looked up from germline, CDR1 is SGHTA and CDR2 is FQGNSA. The CDR3 DNA sequence: TGTGCCAGCGGCGCCGGGAGCCAAGAGACCCAGTACTTC. This encodes CASGAGSQETQYF. Using reference TRBV7-2 and TRBJ2-5 for the parts outside the CDR3, the full variable domain is GAGVSQSPSNKVTEKGKDVELRCDPISGHTALYWYRQSLGQGLEFLIYFQGNSAPDKSGLPSDRFSAERTGGSVSTLTIQRTQQEDSAVYLCASGAGSQETQYFGPGTRLLVL.

This rearrangement joins TRBV21-1 to TRBJ1-1; the table's D call, TRBD1, was not checked against the DNA. TRBV21-1 is given as a pseudogene. The CDR3 length is 17 residues. The CDR3 sequence: CASRGGSLQWIYGEAFF. CDR3 nucleotides: TGTGCCAGCAGGGGGGGGAGTCTGCAATGGATTTACGGCGAAGCTTTCTTT.

V usage is TRBV7-2 and J usage is TRBJ1-2, with 10 bases identical to TRBD1. The germline CDR1 and CDR2 sequences are SGHTA and FQGNSA. The CDR3 runs to 16 residues. J gave up 6 bases and V 5 bases, and 12 bases lay outside the gene matches. DNA for the CDR3: TGTGCCAGCAGCCGTAGCCCTCCTGACAGGGGGCATGGCTACACCTTC. This gives the protein CASSRSPPDRGHGYTF.

In its sample, this clonotype was seen a few times. The chain joins TRBV28 to TRBJ2-1; D ambiguous. Germline CDR1 and CDR2: MDHEN and SYDVKM. There are 12 residues in the CDR3. The V end was cut by 3 bases, the J end by 6 bases, with 6 bases between. CDR3 region: CASSFMGNEQFF. CDR3 DNA: TGTGCCAGCAGTTTTATGGGCAATGAGCAGTTCTTC.

This clonotype was counted a single time. This chain joins TRBV6-2 or TRBV6-3 and TRBJ2-5; D unresolved. The DNA end favors TRBJ2-7, so the J call may be wrong. Germline V gives CDR1 MNHEY, CDR2 SVGEGT. This CDR3 has 13 residues. CDR3 region: CASSYSFGYEQYF. For the CDR3, the DNA is TGTGCCAGCAGTTACTCGTTCGGCTACGAGCAGTACTTC.

The chain is built from TRBV5-4 and TRBJ2-1, with 11 bases matching TRBD2. Germline values: CDR1 SGHNT, CDR2 YYREEE (reference sequence). The V gene end was trimmed by 4 bases and the J gene end by 5 bases; junction bases not matched to a gene: 5. The CDR3 length is 15 residues. CDR3 loop: CASSTIAGGDNEQFF. The CDR3 DNA follows: TGTGCCAGCAGCACCATAGCGGGAGGGGACAATGAGCAGTTCTTC.

This chain links TRBV2 with TRBJ1-3; maybe TRBD1 (5 bases). Germline assignment: CDR1 SNHLY and CDR2 FYNNEI. Trimming took 2 bases from V and 3 from J, leaving 11 bases between them. This CDR3 has 15 residues. The CDR3 here is CASSERSGGGNTIYF. The CDR3 DNA sequence: TGTGCCAGCAGTGAAAGGTCCGGGGGTGGAAACACCATATATTTT.

This clonotype was recorded a few times. The V gene is TRBV7-6, the J gene TRBJ2-5; D gene ambiguous. The J call may be faulty, since TRBJ2-7 better matches the DNA end. CDR3 length: 15 residues. CDR1 SGHVS and CDR2 FNYEAQ come from the germline V gene. The CDR3 protein is CASSLLTSVPYEQYF. CDR3 coding DNA: TGTGCCAGCAGCTTATTAACGTCCGTTCCCTACGAGCAGTACTTC.

V is TRBV6-5 and J is TRBJ1-1, with TRBD1 identical over 7 bases. The V and J ends lost 5 bases and 6 bases, in that order; junction bases with no gene match: 21. Per germline, CDR1 MNHEY and CDR2 SVGAGI. The CDR3 spans 18 residues. The CDR3 is CASSLLSPRGGTDAEAFF. The CDR3 region has the DNA TGTGCCAGCAGTCTCCTCAGTCCGCGAGGCGGGACAGATGCTGAAGCTTTCTTT.

The chain links TRBV4-3 to TRBJ1-1; the D gene is possibly TRBD1 (5 bases). This CDR3 comprises 13 residues. Trimming removed 1 base from V and 11 bases from J, with 14 bases in between. Per germline, CDR1 LGHNA and CDR2 YSLEER. In nucleotides, the CDR3 is TGCGCCAGCAGCCAAGTAAGGGGAGATGAGGCTTTCTTT. Its protein product is CASSQVRGDEAFF.

V is TRBV7-2 and J is TRBJ2-7; no clear D. Per the germline V gene, CDR1 is SGHTA and CDR2 is FQGNSA. This CDR3 region has 12 residues. Between the trimmed V and J ends, which lost 5 bases and 0 bases, there was a span of 5 bases. The CDR3, as DNA: TGTGCCAGCAGCCAAACCTCCTACGAGCAGTACTTC. This sequence encodes CASSQTSYEQYF. The entire variable domain, with the rest obtained from reference TRBV7-2 and TRBJ2-7, is as follows: GAGVSQSPSNKVTEKGKDVELRCDPISGHTALYWYRQSLGQGLEFLIYFQGNSAPDKSGLPSDRFSAERTGGSVSTLTIQRTQQEDSAVYLCASSQTSYEQYFGPGTRLTVT.

This clonotype was counted only a few times. The rearrangement joins TRBV7-2 to TRBJ2-3; D not certain. V was trimmed by 4 bases and J by 6 bases, leaving 23 bases between them. Germline values: CDR1 SGHTA, CDR2 FQGNSA. The CDR3 consists of 17 residues. The CDR3 is CASSSRPGGQAGDTQYF. The CDR3 DNA is TGTGCCAGCAGCTCGCGTCCTGGCGGCCAAGCCGGGGATACGCAGTATTTT.

As for this clonotype: A junction end diverges from the germline sequence, so it may reflect a read error. The CDR3 is CASSVDRGDTQYF. The CDR3 region has the DNA TGTGCTAGCAGCGTCGATAGGGGGGATACGCAGTATTTT. This chain connects TRBV7-7 to TRBJ2-3; D perhaps matches TRBD1 (6 bases). The CDR3 totals 13 residues. Germline V gene lookup returns CDR1 SSHAT and CDR2 FNYEAQ (reference sequence).

This chain connects TRBV11-2 to TRBJ2-7; D might be TRBD1 (6 bases). The germline V gene encodes CDR1 SGHAT and CDR2 FQNNGV. The CDR3 covers 15 residues. Trimming pared 6 bases from V and 3 bases from J, leaving 18 bases between. DNA of the CDR3: TGTGCCAGCAGTTCGGACAGATACGCCCACTACGAGCAGTACTTC. Amino acid sequence: CASSSDRYAHYEQYF.

J is TRBJ1-2 and V is TRBV6-5; D might be TRBD1 (5 bases). Germline V gives CDR1 MNHEY, CDR2 SVGAGI. V was pared by 2 bases and J by 1 base, with 17 bases between. There are 17 residues in the CDR3. In DNA, the CDR3 is TGTGCCAGCAGTTACACCGTCGACAGCTCCTTTAACTATGGCTACACCTTC. Residues: CASSYTVDSSFNYGYTF.

Worth noting for this clonotype: It may be a read error: a sequence one base away is much more abundant. This chain uses TRBV24-1 with TRBJ2-4; 11 bases agree with TRBD2. CDR3 length: 17 amino acids. The V gene end was trimmed by 6 bases and the J gene end by 2 bases; junction bases not matched to a gene: 8. CDR1 is KGHDR and CDR2 is SFDVKD in the germline V gene. The CDR3 bases are TGTGCCACCAGTAATGCAACTAGCGGGAGTACCAAAAACATTCAGTACTTC. This encodes CATSNATSGSTKNIQYF.

This clonotype occurred a few times. The DNA of the CDR3 is TGTGCCAGTAGTACGGGACTAGCGGGGGCCTTCTCTGGGGCCAACGTCCTGACTTTC. Its protein product is CASSTGLAGAFSGANVLTF. The chain uses TRBV19 and TRBJ2-6, with TRBD2 matching over 14 bases. After removal of 4 bases from V and 0 bases from J, the junction contained 5 bases not matched to a gene. CDR3 length: 19 residues. Germline V gives CDR1 LNHDA, CDR2 SQIVND (reference sequence).

This clonotype was found a few times. V is TRBV28 and J is TRBJ2-7; weak D call: TRBD2 (6 bases). V gave up 3 bases and J gave up 6 bases, with 12 bases separating them. The CDR3 contains 13 residues. Germline CDR1 is MDHEN and CDR2 is SYDVKM. Here the CDR3 DNA reads TGTGCCAGCAGTTTTGGGGGGTGGCCCGAGCAGTACTTC. It yields the protein CASSFGGWPEQYF.

The gene calls are TRBV20-1 and TRBJ2-5, with 9 nucleotides matching TRBD2. The CDR3 runs 13 residues. With 5 bases clipped from V and 4 bases from J, the junction kept 5 bases outside the gene matches. Germline loops: CDR1 DFQATT, CDR2 SNEGSKA (reference sequence). The chain's CDR3 is CSAPGTSRETQYF. The CDR3 DNA is TGCAGTGCTCCTGGGACTAGCAGAGAGACCCAGTACTTC.

The rearrangement links TRBV6-2 or TRBV6-3 to TRBJ2-7, with D perhaps TRBD1 (5 bases). CDR1 and CDR2 (germline): MNHEY, SVGEGT. Deletions cut 8 bases from V and 5 bases from J, with 19 bases between. The CDR3 sequence is 14 residues long. The CDR3 spells CASATGKGRNEQYF. The CDR3 DNA reads as TGTGCCAGCGCCACTGGGAAGGGGCGGAACGAGCAGTACTTC.

This clonotype was recorded a few times. The chain carries TRBV29-1 and TRBJ1-1; D may be TRBD1 (6 bases). Trimming took off 0 bases at V and 5 bases at J, with 7 bases between the two ends. Germline CDR1 SQVTM, CDR2 ANQGSEA. CDR3 length: 12 residues. CDR3 protein: CSVEDRGTEAFF. CDR3 in DNA: TGCAGCGTTGAAGACAGGGGTACTGAAGCTTTCTTT.

This clonotype was seen only a few times. This chain uses TRBV6-6 with TRBJ2-1; D may be TRBD2 (5 bases). Trimming stripped 2 bases from V and 1 base from J, with 6 bases between. The CDR3 runs 14 residues. Germline V gene lookup returns CDR1 MNHNY and CDR2 SVGAGI (reference sequence). The CDR3 DNA is TGTGCCAGCAGTTACGACTATTCCTACAATGAGCAGTTCTTC. It translates to CASSYDYSYNEQFF.